A selection of T cell receptor beta chains follows, all from one sample in a study of CD8 T cells in ankylosing spondylitis. TCRdb recomputed calls from the 5' RACE reads with MiXCR, one row per CDR3 protein. The sample contains under 550,000 distinct CDR3 sequences, roughly 26% of which appear only once. The specimen was blood, either unsorted or a sorted T cell fraction (not recorded which). The receptor set was obtained from a male donor with ankylosing spondylitis. Both conserved end residues are part of each CDR3. Each record gives: J gene, clone size, V gene, D gene, CDR3 DNA, CDR3 protein. D genes are given only for firm matches. Clone size is shown for a subset of rows, as once, few, many or a class of expanded clone.

TRBJ2-7 | many | TRBV12-3/TRBV12-4 | NA | TGTGCCAGCAGCTCGGCCTACGAGCAGTACTTC | CASSSAYEQYF
TRBJ1-4 | few | TRBV5-6 | NA | TGTGCCAGCAGCTTTGGGTCTACCAGAGAAAAACTGTTTTTT | CASSFGSTREKLFF
TRBJ2-3 | NA | TRBV2 | NA | TGTGCCAGCAGTGAACAGGGGATCACAGATACGCAGTATTTT | CASSEQGITDTQYF
TRBJ1-6 | few | TRBV7-2 | NA | TGTGCCAGCAGCTTAACCCCAGGAGGGTATTCACCCCTCCACTTT | CASSLTPGGYSPLHF
TRBJ2-1 | NA | TRBV3-1 | TRBD2 | TGTGCCAGCAGCCCCCACCGGGAGGGGGGTGAGCAGTTCTTC | CASSPHREGGEQFF
TRBJ1-5 | NA | TRBV19 | NA | TGTGCCAGTAGACTGAAGGAGGCTGGCCAGCCCCAGCATTTT | CASRLKEAGQPQHF
TRBJ1-1 | NA | TRBV5-1 | NA | TGCGCCAGCAGCGGCGGCAGGGACCACTACACTGAAGCTTTCTTT | CASSGGRDHYTEAFF
TRBJ1-1 | NA | TRBV18 | NA | TGTGCCAGCTCACCACCTTCCAGGGAGGGCACTGAAGCTTTCTTT | CASSPPSREGTEAFF
TRBJ1-1 | NA | TRBV29-1 | NA | TGCAGCGTTGAAAGGGGGAACACTGAAGCTTTCTTT | CSVERGNTEAFF
TRBJ2-5 | NA | TRBV5-1 | NA | TGCGCCAGCACCGCGAACACGCAAGAGACCCAGTACTTC | CASTANTQETQYF
TRBJ1-2 | NA | TRBV2 | NA | TGTGCCAGCAGTGTAAGGACGGAGTCCTATGGCTACACCTTC | CASSVRTESYGYTF
TRBJ2-2 | many | TRBV29-1 | NA | TGCAGCGTTGAGGTTAGGGCGAACACCGGGGAGCTGTTTTTT | CSVEVRANTGELFF
TRBJ2-1 | few | TRBV5-1 | NA | TGCGCCAGCAGCTTGGAGGCTACTTACAATGAGCAGTTCTTC | CASSLEATYNEQFF
TRBJ2-1 | NA | TRBV7-2 | NA | TGTGCCAGCAGCTTCGCTCACAGCTCCTACAATGAGCAGTTCTTC | CASSFAHSSYNEQFF
TRBJ2-1 | NA | TRBV25-1 | TRBD2 | TGTGCCAGCAGTTACACGACTAGCGGAAACAATGAGCAGTTCTTC | CASSYTTSGNNEQFF
TRBJ2-5 | NA | TRBV29-1 | TRBD1 | TGCACCGTCCCGGGACAGGGCGGGGGGACCCAGTACTTC | CTVPGQGGGTQYF
TRBJ2-1 | NA | TRBV4-1 | TRBD2 | TGCGCCAGCAGCCAAGATTTTACTAGCGGGGTGAGCTCCTACAATGAGCAGTTCTTC | CASSQDFTSGVSSYNEQFF
TRBJ2-3 | many | TRBV5-1 | TRBD2 | TGTGCCAGCAGCCTGGGACTAGCGGGTACAGATACGCAGTATTTT | CASSLGLAGTDTQYF
TRBJ2-5 | NA | TRBV4-2 | TRBD1 | TGTGCCAGCAGCCAAGAAGTTACAGGGGTAGGGGAGACCCAGTACTTC | CASSQEVTGVGETQYF
TRBJ2-2 | few | TRBV29-1 | NA | TGCAGCGTTGAAGACCCGATTGTCGGGGAGCTGTTTTTT | CSVEDPIVGELFF
TRBJ1-3 | few | TRBV28 | TRBD1 | TGTGCCAGTACCCCCGGACAGGCAAGAAACACCATATATTTT | CASTPGQARNTIYF
TRBJ1-2 | NA | TRBV20-1 | NA | TGCAGTGCTAGACCTCCCGTACTCCCCGCTAACTATGGCTACACCTTC | CSARPPVLPANYGYTF
TRBJ2-6 | few | TRBV12-3/TRBV12-4 | NA | TGTGCCAGCAGTTTGGGGGCGGCTGGGGCCAACGTCCTGACTTTC | CASSLGAAGANVLTF
TRBJ2-7 | NA | TRBV29-1 | TRBD1 | TGCAGCGTTGATTTGGACAGGGTGACCCCGTACTTC | CSVDLDRVTPYF
TRBJ2-1 | NA | TRBV20-1 | NA | TGCAGTGCTAGAGATCCCCGGGAGCATTGGGGAAGCTCCTACAATGAGCAGTTCTTC | CSARDPREHWGSSYNEQFF
TRBJ1-3 | once | TRBV30 | NA | TGTGCCTGGGCACAGATCTCTGGAAACACCATATATTTT | CAWAQISGNTIYF
TRBJ1-2 | many | TRBV7-2 | NA | TGTGCCAGCAGCTTTGCAGGGTTGCCTTATGGCTACACCTTC | CASSFAGLPYGYTF
TRBJ1-2 | few | TRBV19 | NA | TGTGCCAGTAGTATTGGCAGGGGCTATGGCTACACCTTC | CASSIGRGYGYTF
TRBJ1-2 | NA | TRBV10-1 | TRBD1 | TGCGCCAGCAGTGACCAAACAGGGGGCGCATTATCCGGCTACACCTTC | CASSDQTGGALSGYTF
TRBJ2-7 | many | TRBV20-1 | TRBD2 | TGCAGTGCTAGAGATCGACTAGCGGGGAGGATCTCCTACGAGCAGTACTTC | CSARDRLAGRISYEQYF
TRBJ1-1 | NA | TRBV20-1 | NA | TGCAGTGCTAGAGAAGCAGGGGAGGAAACTGAAGCTTTCTTT | CSAREAGEETEAFF
TRBJ1-2 | few | TRBV12-3/TRBV12-4 | TRBD1 | TGTGCCAGCAGTTGGACAGGGGATGGCTATGGCTACACCTTC | CASSWTGDGYGYTF
TRBJ1-1 | NA | TRBV5-6 | TRBD1 | TGTGCCAGCAGCTCGCGGGACAGCTACACTGAAGCTTTCTTT | CASSSRDSYTEAFF
TRBJ1-2 | NA | TRBV20-1 | NA | TGCAGTGCTAGAGACTCGATGACAGTCTATGGCTACACCTTC | CSARDSMTVYGYTF
TRBJ1-6 | few | TRBV3-1 | NA | TGTGCCAGCAGCCCCCGAGGGGGTGATGATTCACCCCTCCACTTT | CASSPRGGDDSPLHF
TRBJ1-2 | few | TRBV7-2 | NA | TGTGCCAGCAGCTTAGTAGGACAGTCCGACTATGGCTACACCTTC | CASSLVGQSDYGYTF
TRBJ2-1 | few | TRBV21-1 | NA | TGTGCCAGCAGCTCTAAAGGTCTACAGCGGGAGGCCAACAATGAGCAGTTCTTC | CASSSKGLQREANNEQFF
TRBJ1-4 | few | TRBV5-1 | NA | TGCGCCAGCAGCTTCGGGGGAAGCACTAATGAAAAACTGTTTTTT | CASSFGGSTNEKLFF